The source of this T cell receptor beta chain is a study of preoperative IRX-2 immunotherapy in early breast cancer. Treatment meaning: preoperative locoregional IRX-2 cytokine immunotherapy. Patients received preoperative, locoregional IRX-2 cytokine immunotherapy in a phase Ib study. Generated by immunoSEQ multiplex PCR, the TCRdb table keeps only in-frame clones and is missing some. Here the sample spans around 43,000 clones, about 72% being singletons. Trimming cost V 8 bases and J 2 bases, with 10 bases left between them. Per germline, CDR1 MDHEN and CDR2 SYDVKM. This CDR3 contains 12 residues. Sequenced material: tumor tissue, taken after IRX-2 immunotherapy. The chain employs TRBV28 and TRBJ2-7; D unresolved. This clonotype was obtained from a human donor with breast cancer. The CDR3 DNA reads TGTGCCAGCTGGTCTGTAACCTACGAGCAGTACTTC. This encodes CASWSVTYEQYF.